A selection of T cell receptor beta chains follows, all from one sample in a study of cytomegalovirus exposure and HLA in healthy donors. Produced via immunoSEQ multiplex PCR; TCRdb's table is partial and in-frame only. This specimen shows approximately 75,000 clones; the ten leading clones hold about 0.82%. Sequencing input: PBMCs. These receptors were obtained from a boy aged 10-17 years in good health and CMV-seronegative. Each CDR3 is given with its conserved first and last residue. A D gene is named only where the DNA matches it firmly.

j_gene: TRBJ1-2; len: 15; v_gene: TRBV9; d_gene: -; CDR3aa: CASSTRQDSQYGYTF; CDR3nt: TGTGCCAGCAGCACCCGACAGGACTCACAGTATGGCTACACCTTC
j_gene: TRBJ1-5; len: 12; v_gene: TRBV5-5; d_gene: -; CDR3aa: CASSLTGQAQHF; CDR3nt: TGTGCCAGCAGCTTGACAGGGCAGGCCCAGCATTTT
j_gene: TRBJ2-7; len: 14; v_gene: TRBV5-1; d_gene: TRBD1; CDR3aa: CASSLLDRDYEQYF; CDR3nt: TGCGCCAGCAGCTTGCTCGACAGGGACTACGAGCAGTACTTC
j_gene: TRBJ1-4; len: 11; v_gene: TRBV18; d_gene: -; CDR3aa: CASSPGGELFF; CDR3nt: TGTGCCAGCTCCCCTGGAGGGGAACTGTTTTTT
j_gene: TRBJ2-1; len: 15; v_gene: TRBV15; d_gene: -; CDR3aa: CATSRDRDWGNEQFF; CDR3nt: TGTGCCACCAGCAGAGATAGGGACTGGGGGAATGAGCAGTTCTTC
j_gene: TRBJ1-1; len: 16; v_gene: TRBV6-1; d_gene: -; CDR3aa: CASSELKLRGVTEAFF; CDR3nt: TGTGCCAGCAGTGAGCTGAAACTCCGGGGGGTCACTGAAGCTTTCTTT
j_gene: TRBJ2-7; len: 16; v_gene: TRBV6-5; d_gene: TRBD1; CDR3aa: CASSYGAGGRGYEQYF; CDR3nt: TGTGCCAGCAGTTATGGGGCAGGGGGACGGGGCTACGAGCAGTACTTC
j_gene: TRBJ1-5; len: 15; v_gene: TRBV5-6; d_gene: -; CDR3aa: CASSLIQDSNQPQHF; CDR3nt: TGTGCCAGCAGCTTGATACAGGATAGCAATCAGCCCCAGCATTTT
j_gene: TRBJ2-5; len: 14; v_gene: TRBV29-1; d_gene: -; CDR3aa: CSVTGSGVKETQYF; CDR3nt: TGCAGCGTCACAGGGTCCGGGGTGAAAGAGACCCAGTACTTC
j_gene: TRBJ2-1; len: 15; v_gene: TRBV19; d_gene: TRBD2; CDR3aa: CASSLSGVSYNEQFF; CDR3nt: TGTGCCAGTAGTCTCAGCGGGGTCTCCTACAATGAGCAGTTCTTC
j_gene: TRBJ1-2; len: 12; v_gene: TRBV7-9; d_gene: -; CDR3aa: CASVPGDYGYTF; CDR3nt: TGTGCCAGCGTCCCGGGAGACTATGGCTACACCTTC